The entry that follows covers one T cell receptor (beta chain) sequence. Its antigen is as yet unknown. With V trimmed by 6 bases and J by 5 bases, 9 bases remained unmatched. The CDR3 covers 15 residues. Germline V gene lookup returns CDR1 MDHEN and CDR2 SYDVKM. This sample is drawn from a study of T cell repertoires in cytomegalovirus infection. Study background: Recently identified HLA-C-restricted CMV epitopes were among the peptides used. Study-wide results and caveats: HLA-C-restricted TCR beta clonotypes specific for CMV led the ex vivo response. Individuals carrying CMV plus the relevant HLA were identified by cumulative frequency of public TCR beta families.

MiXCR was run by TCRdb on the reads, yielding one entry per CDR3 protein. The profile covers approximately 220,000 distinct CDR3 sequences, with 30% to 45% appearing a single time and approximately 60% taken by the ten largest. V is TRBV28 and J is TRBJ2-1; 8 bases match TRBD2. The sample in question was CD8+ T cells from cultured PBMCs, obtained from culture after CMV antigen stimulation. The receptor was isolated from a human donor in good health (CMV status not recorded). Some clones in this sample may be carry-over from other donors' samples. CDR3 DNA: TGTGCCAGCAGCCCTAGGAGCGGGAGAAACAATGAGCAGTTCTTC. This encodes CASSPRSGRNNEQFF. Using reference TRBV28 and TRBJ2-1 for the parts outside the CDR3, the full variable domain is DVKVTQSSRYLVKRTGEKVFLECVQDMDHENMFWYRQDPGLGLRLIYFSYDVKMKEKGDIPEGYSVSREKKERFSLILESASTNQTSMYLCASSPRSGRNNEQFFGPGTRLTVL.